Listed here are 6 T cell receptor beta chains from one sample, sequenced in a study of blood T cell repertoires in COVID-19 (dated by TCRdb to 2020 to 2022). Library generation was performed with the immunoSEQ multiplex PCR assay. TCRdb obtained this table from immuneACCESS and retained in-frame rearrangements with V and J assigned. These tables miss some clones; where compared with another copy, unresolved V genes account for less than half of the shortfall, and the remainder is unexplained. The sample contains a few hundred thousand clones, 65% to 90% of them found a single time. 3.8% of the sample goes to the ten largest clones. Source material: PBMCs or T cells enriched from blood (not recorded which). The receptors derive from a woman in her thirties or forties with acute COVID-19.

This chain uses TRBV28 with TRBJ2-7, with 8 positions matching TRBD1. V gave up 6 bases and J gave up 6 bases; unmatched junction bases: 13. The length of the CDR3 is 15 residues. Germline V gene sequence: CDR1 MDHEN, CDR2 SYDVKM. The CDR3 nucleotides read TGTGCCAGCAGAATCACTTATCAGGGGGCTGGCGAGCAGTACTTC. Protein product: CASRITYQGAGEQYF.

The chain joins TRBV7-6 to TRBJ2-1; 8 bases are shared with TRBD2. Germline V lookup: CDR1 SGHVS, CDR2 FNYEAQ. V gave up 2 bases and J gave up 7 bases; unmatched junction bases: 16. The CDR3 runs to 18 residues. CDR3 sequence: CASSLQSGGGRLVNEQFF. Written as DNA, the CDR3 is TGTGCCAGCAGCTTACAAAGTGGGGGCGGGAGGCTGGTGAATGAGCAGTTCTTC.

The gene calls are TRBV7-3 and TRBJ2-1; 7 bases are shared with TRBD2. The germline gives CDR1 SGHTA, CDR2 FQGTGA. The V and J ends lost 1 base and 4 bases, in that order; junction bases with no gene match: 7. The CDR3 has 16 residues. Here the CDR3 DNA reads TGTGCCAGCAGCTTAAGGGAGGGGCCGGCTTACAATGAGCAGTTCTTC. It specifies CASSLREGPAYNEQFF.

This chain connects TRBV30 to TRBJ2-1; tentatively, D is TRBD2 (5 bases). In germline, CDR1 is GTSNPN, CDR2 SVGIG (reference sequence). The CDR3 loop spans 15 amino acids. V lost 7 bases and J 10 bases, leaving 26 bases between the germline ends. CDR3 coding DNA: TGTGCCTTAACACCCGGAATAGTTCCGGGCGGGGAGCAGTTCTTC. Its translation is CALTPGIVPGGEQFF.

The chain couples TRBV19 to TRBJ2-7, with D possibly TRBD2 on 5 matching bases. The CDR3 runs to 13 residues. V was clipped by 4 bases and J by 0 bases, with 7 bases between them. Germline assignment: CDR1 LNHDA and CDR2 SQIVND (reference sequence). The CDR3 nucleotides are TGTGCCAGTAGTAGCGGGTTCTCCTACGAGCAGTACTTC. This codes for CASSSGFSYEQYF.

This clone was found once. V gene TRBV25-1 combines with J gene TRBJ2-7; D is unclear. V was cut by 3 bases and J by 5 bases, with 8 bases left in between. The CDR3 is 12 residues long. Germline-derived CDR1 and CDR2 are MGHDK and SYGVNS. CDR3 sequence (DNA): TGTGCCAGCAGTGATAACATGAACGAGCAGTACTTC. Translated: CASSDNMNEQYF.